This TCR beta chain emerged from a study of blood T cell repertoires in COVID-19. Study-level background: Researchers got acute and convalescent COVID-19 samples from the United States, Italy and Spain. The analysed material was cDNA or gDNA that came from T cells, B-cell-depleted T cells, or PBMCs.

Original processing notes: Using reference gene primer amplification, nucleated cell counts were estimated. Sequenced by immunoSEQ multiplex PCR; TCRdb stores in-frame clones only, minus some. The V and J calls and clone size are taken from that table; D and trimming were inferred from the DNA. Of over 40,000 clones listed, 86% are singletons. By frequency in the sample, this clone is medium-sized (0.01 to 0.1%). CDR1 PRHDT and CDR2 FYEKMQ come from the germline V gene (reference sequence). Trimming removed 5 bases at V and 4 bases at J, with 12 bases between. The CDR3 has 13 residues. The sequence was obtained from an elderly man with acute or convalescent COVID-19. Material: peripheral blood. The chain employs TRBV13 and TRBJ2-7; possibly TRBD1 for D (6 bases). This CDR3 reads CASSPDSRYEQYF. CDR3 in DNA: TGTGCCAGCAGCCCGGACAGCCGTTACGAGCAGTACTTC.